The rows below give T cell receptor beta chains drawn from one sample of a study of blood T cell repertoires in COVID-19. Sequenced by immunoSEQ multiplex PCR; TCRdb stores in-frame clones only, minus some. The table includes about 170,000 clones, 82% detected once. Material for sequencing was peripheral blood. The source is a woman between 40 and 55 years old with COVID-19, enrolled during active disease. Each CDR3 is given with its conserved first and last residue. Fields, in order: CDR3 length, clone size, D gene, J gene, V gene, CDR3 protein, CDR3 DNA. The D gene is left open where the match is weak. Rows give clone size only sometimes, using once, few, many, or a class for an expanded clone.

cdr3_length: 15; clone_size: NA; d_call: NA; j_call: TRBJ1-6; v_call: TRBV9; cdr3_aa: CASSAGLPGNSPLHF; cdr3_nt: TGTGCCAGCAGCGCAGGACTGCCCGGCAATTCACCCCTCCACTTT
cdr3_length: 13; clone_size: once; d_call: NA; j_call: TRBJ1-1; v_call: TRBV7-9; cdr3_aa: CASRPDSNTEAFF; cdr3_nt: TGTGCCAGCAGGCCCGACAGCAACACTGAAGCTTTCTTT
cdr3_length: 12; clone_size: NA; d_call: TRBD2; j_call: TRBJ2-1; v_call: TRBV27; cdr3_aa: CASQTSGYEQFF; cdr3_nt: TGTGCCAGCCAGACTAGCGGCTATGAGCAGTTCTTC
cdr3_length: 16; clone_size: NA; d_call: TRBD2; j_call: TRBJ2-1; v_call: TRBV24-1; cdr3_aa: CATGSSGSGTYNEQFF; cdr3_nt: TGTGCCACCGGATCTAGCGGGAGTGGCACCTACAATGAGCAGTTCTTC
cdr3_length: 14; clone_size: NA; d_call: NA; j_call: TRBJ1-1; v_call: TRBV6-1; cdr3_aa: CASSESWANTEAFF; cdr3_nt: TGTGCCAGCAGTGAAAGCTGGGCCAACACTGAAGCTTTCTTT
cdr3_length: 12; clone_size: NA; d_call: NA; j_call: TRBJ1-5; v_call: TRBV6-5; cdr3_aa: CASRDMNQPQHF; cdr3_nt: TGTGCCAGCAGGGACATGAATCAGCCCCAGCATTTT
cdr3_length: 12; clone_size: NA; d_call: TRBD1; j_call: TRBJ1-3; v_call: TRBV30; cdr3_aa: CACETGGDTIYF; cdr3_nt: TGTGCCTGTGAAACAGGGGGCGACACCATATATTTT
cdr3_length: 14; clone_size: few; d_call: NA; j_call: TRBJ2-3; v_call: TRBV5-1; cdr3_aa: CASVEVAGTDTQYF; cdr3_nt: TGCGCCAGCGTCGAGGTGGCGGGCACAGATACGCAGTATTTT
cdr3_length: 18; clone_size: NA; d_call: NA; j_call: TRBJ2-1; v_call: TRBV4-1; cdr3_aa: CASSQDRVERPSYNEQFF; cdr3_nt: TGCGCCAGCAGCCAAGATCGGGTGGAACGGCCCTCCTACAATGAGCAGTTCTTC
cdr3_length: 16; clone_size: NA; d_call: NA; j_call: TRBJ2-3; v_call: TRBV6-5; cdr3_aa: CASSWKGPGLTDTQYF; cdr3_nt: TGTGCCAGCAGTTGGAAGGGACCGGGACTCACAGATACGCAGTATTTT
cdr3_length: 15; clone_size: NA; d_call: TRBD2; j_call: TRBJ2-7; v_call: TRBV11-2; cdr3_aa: CASSLGTSVFYEQYF; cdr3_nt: TGTGCCAGCAGCTTAGGGACTAGCGTCTTCTACGAGCAGTACTTC
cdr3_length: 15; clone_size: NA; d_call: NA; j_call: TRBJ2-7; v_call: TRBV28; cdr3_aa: CASSPRTRGRHEQYF; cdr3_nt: TGTGCCAGCAGCCCTAGGACCCGGGGGAGACACGAGCAGTACTTC
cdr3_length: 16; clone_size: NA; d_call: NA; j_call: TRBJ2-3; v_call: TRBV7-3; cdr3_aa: CASSLTATGLTDTQYF; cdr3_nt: TGTGCCAGCAGCTTAACTGCTACGGGACTCACAGATACGCAGTATTTT
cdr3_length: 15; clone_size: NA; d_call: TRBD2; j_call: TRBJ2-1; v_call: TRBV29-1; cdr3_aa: CSVGPTSGGRDEQFF; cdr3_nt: TGCAGCGTTGGACCGACTAGCGGGGGTAGGGATGAGCAGTTCTTC
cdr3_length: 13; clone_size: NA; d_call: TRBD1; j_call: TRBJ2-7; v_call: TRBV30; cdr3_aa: CAWGTGIPYEQYF; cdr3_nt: TGTGCCTGGGGGACAGGGATACCCTACGAGCAGTACTTC
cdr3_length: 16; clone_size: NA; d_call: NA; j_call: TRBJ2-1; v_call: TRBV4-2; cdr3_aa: CASSPRGPAYGDEQFF; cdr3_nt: TGTGCCAGCAGCCCCCGGGGTCCGGCCTACGGCGATGAGCAGTTCTTC
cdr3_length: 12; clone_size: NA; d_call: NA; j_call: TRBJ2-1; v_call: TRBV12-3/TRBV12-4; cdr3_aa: CASSSTGNEQFF; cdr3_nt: TGTGCCAGCAGTTCAACAGGGAATGAGCAGTTCTTC
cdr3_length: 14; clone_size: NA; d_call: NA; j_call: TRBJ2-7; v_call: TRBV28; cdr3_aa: CASSPERVVDEQYF; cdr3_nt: TGTGCCAGCAGTCCCGAGAGGGTGGTGGACGAGCAGTACTTC
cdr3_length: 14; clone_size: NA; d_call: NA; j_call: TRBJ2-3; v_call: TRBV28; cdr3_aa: CASSIASGTDTQYF; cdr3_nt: TGTGCCAGCAGTATCGCCAGCGGCACAGATACGCAGTATTTT
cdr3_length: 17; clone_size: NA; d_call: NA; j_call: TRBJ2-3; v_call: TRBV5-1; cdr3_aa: CASSASRWREESDTQYF; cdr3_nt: TGCGCCAGCAGCGCCTCGAGGTGGAGGGAGGAATCAGATACGCAGTATTTT
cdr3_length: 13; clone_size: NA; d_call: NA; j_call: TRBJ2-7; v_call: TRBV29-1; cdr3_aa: CSVESPDSYEQYF; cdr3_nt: TGCAGCGTTGAATCCCCAGACTCCTACGAGCAGTACTTC
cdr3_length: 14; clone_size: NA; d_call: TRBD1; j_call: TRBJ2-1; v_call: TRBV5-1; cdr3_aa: CASNHNAGGKEQFF; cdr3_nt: TGCGCCAGTAACCACAATGCAGGGGGCAAGGAGCAGTTCTTC
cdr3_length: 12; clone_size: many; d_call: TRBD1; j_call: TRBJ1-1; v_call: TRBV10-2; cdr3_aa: CASQGGNFRSFF; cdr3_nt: TGCGCCAGCCAGGGGGGCAATTTTAGGTCTTTCTTT
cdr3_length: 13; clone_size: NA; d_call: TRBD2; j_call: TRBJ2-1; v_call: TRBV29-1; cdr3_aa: CSVEMRLGGEQFF; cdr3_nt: TGCAGCGTTGAGATGCGGCTCGGGGGGGAGCAGTTCTTC
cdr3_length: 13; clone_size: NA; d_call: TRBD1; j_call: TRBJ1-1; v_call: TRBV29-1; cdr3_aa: CSGHRGKNTEAFF; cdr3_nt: TGCAGCGGCCACAGGGGGAAGAACACTGAAGCTTTCTTT
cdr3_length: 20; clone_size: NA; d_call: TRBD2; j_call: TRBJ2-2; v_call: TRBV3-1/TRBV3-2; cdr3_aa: CASSPGLAAITKTNTGELFF; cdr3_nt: TGTGCCAGCAGCCCAGGACTAGCGGCTATTACAAAAACGAACACCGGGGAGCTGTTTTTT
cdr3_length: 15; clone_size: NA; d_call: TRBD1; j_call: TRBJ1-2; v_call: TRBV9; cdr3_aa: CASSVRDRGAYGYTF; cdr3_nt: TGTGCCAGCAGCGTTCGGGACAGGGGCGCCTATGGCTACACCTTC
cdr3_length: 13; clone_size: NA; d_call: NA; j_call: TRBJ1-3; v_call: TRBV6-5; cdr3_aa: CASSWGPGNTIYF; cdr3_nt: TGTGCCAGCAGCTGGGGGCCTGGAAACACCATATATTTT